These T cell receptor beta chains were read from a single sample in a study of shared clonotypes between healthy human individuals. Data came from immunoSEQ multiplex PCR; TCRdb stores just in-frame clones and leaves some out. The sample includes approximately 720,000 clones, about 78% of them seen just once. Sequenced input: memory CD4+ T cells sorted from blood. These receptors originate from a woman aged 25 to 39 in good health. Both conserved end residues are part of each CDR3. Each record gives: D gene, clone size, J gene, V gene, CDR3 DNA, CDR3 protein. D genes are given only for firm matches. Not every row has a clone size; where given, it reads once, few, many or a size class.

-,-,TRBJ2-7,TRBV7-3,TGTGCCAGCAGCTTATTTCAGGGAGCGGTGATGGGGGAGCAGTACTTC,CASSLFQGAVMGEQYF
-,few,TRBJ1-4,TRBV7-8,TGTGCCAGCAGCTTGTATAGCCCGAGGGTTGCAACTAATGAAAAACTGTTTTTT,CASSLYSPRVATNEKLFF
-,once,TRBJ2-7,TRBV29-1,TGCAGCGTTCGTGTAGTCAAGGCCCACGAGCAGTACTTC,CSVRVVKAHEQYF
-,-,TRBJ1-2,TRBV11-3,TGTGCCAGCAGCTCAACAGGGTACGATGGCTACACCTTC,CASSSTGYDGYTF
TRBD1,-,TRBJ1-1,TRBV5-4,TGTGCCAGCAGCTTTTACGGGACAGGGGGTAACACTGAAGCTTTCTTT,CASSFYGTGGNTEAFF
-,-,TRBJ1-1,TRBV28,TGTGCCAGCAGGCCGCCGGGACACCACACTGAAGCTTTCTTT,CASRPPGHHTEAFF
-,-,TRBJ1-2,TRBV7-8,TGTGCCAGCAGCATCCGCAGGGGCCCCTACTATGGCTACACCTTC,CASSIRRGPYYGYTF
TRBD2,-,TRBJ2-7,TRBV5-5,TGTGCCAGCAGCGGGGGTAGCGGGACCAGCTCCTACGAGCAGTACTTC,CASSGGSGTSSYEQYF
TRBD2,-,TRBJ2-1,TRBV28,TGTGCCAGCAGTTTCGGGGGGAGGCTAATAACTGAGCAGTTCTTC,CASSFGGRLITEQFF
TRBD1,few,TRBJ2-6,TRBV6-5,TGTGCCAGCAGTGGACAGGCGACTGGGGCCAACGTCCTGACTTTC,CASSGQATGANVLTF
-,-,TRBJ2-7,TRBV30,TGTGCCTGGAGCAGGGGAATTATAGCCTACGAGCAGTACTTC,CAWSRGIIAYEQYF
-,-,TRBJ1-1,TRBV18,TGTGCCAGCTCACCAGGAAGGGGTAGTACTGAAGCTTTCTTT,CASSPGRGSTEAFF
-,-,TRBJ2-3,TRBV5-6,TGTGCCAGCAGCTGGCCAGACAGGACCTCTTCCACAGATACGCAGTATTTT,CASSWPDRTSSTDTQYF
-,-,TRBJ2-7,TRBV6-4,TGTGCCAGCAGTGAAGAGGGGGGCTCCTACGAGCAGTACTTC,CASSEEGGSYEQYF